The entry that follows covers one T cell receptor beta chain sequence. This sample was included in a study of blood T cell repertoires in COVID-19. The germline gives CDR1 SGHNT, CDR2 YYREEE (reference sequence). The V end was cut by 1 base, the J end by 9 bases, with 13 bases between. The CDR3 runs to 14 residues. Data came from immunoSEQ multiplex PCR; TCRdb stores just in-frame clones and leaves some out. Among under 350,000 clones listed, 85% were seen once. Sequenced input: peripheral blood. The sequence derives from a human donor in a cohort sampled during active COVID-19. The chain combines TRBV5-4 with TRBJ2-2, with TRBD1 as a possible D gene (5 bases). The CDR3 spells CASSLIGARRELFF. CDR3 DNA sequence: TGTGCCAGCAGCTTGATTGGGGCTCGCAGGGAGCTGTTTTTT.